This T cell receptor (beta chain) was identified during a study of metastatic and nonmetastatic thyroid tumors. Study-wide background: The authors compared repertoires across blood and tumor or nodule tissue from malignant and benign thyroid patients. General study results and limits: Malignant tumors reportedly showed significantly higher TCR beta diversity than benign nodules in both blood and tumor.

This clone was counted many times. The target antigen is unknown. This CDR3 is built from 15 residues. The V end was cut by 4 bases, the J end by 2 bases, with 13 bases between. Germline values: CDR1 SGHRS, CDR2 YFSETQ. Thyroid surgery had not been preceded by any treatment in any patient. Per the original methods: Variation in CDR3 across clinicopathological groups served as the basis for constructing a distant-metastasis classifier in papillary thyroid cancer. TCRdb ran MiXCR on the PCR reads. TCRdb's processing, not the study's, gives the V and J calls here. This sample has about 12,000 clones, with 26% found just once.

This sequence originates from a female donor with papillary thyroid cancer or a benign thyroid nodule (not recorded which). Some clones in this sample may be carry-over from other donors' samples. The gene calls are TRBV5-1 and TRBJ2-1, with a possible D match to TRBD2 (5 bases). The sample taken for sequencing was tumor tissue. CDR3 DNA sequence: TGCGCCAGCAGCATCCCGGGATCTGCCTACAATGAGCAGTTCTTC. It encodes CASSIPGSAYNEQFF.